The entry below describes one T cell receptor (beta chain). Each PCR had synthetic TCR analog templates added to it as a spike-in. Data came from immunoSEQ multiplex PCR; TCRdb stores just in-frame clones and leaves some out. The sample holds about 50,000 clones; approximately 90% are singletons and the top ten take 2% to 2.5%. The germline V and J ends were trimmed by 0 bases and 0 bases, with 11 bases remaining between them. The CDR3 loop spans 16 amino acids. Germline V gene sequence: CDR1 SGHRS, CDR2 YFSETQ. The sample is drawn from a study of PD-L1 blockade in urothelial cancer. Across the whole study: In the patient group, most of the roughly 30 were males with bladder-origin urothelial cancer. A median blood sample held about 140,000 T cells and about 83,000 unique TCRs.

Time point noted: peripheral blood 6 weeks after treatment start. Urothelial carcinoma in patients was locally advanced or metastatic. The sequencing here drew on PBMCs, taken around atezolizumab (anti-PD-L1) treatment. This chain uses TRBV5-1 with TRBJ2-3; the D is unclear. The clonotype originates from a man between 60 and 70 years old with urothelial cancer. The CDR3 coding sequence is TGCGCCAGCAGCTTGGGGGCGCCCTCCAGCACAGATACGCAGTATTTT. It codes for CASSLGAPSSTDTQYF.